This is a list of T cell receptor beta chains from one sample in a study of blood T cell repertoires in COVID-19. Data came from immunoSEQ multiplex PCR; TCRdb stores just in-frame clones and leaves some out. Here the sample spans fewer than 200,000 clones, 75% to 95% being singletons. Sample: peripheral blood. The receptors stem from a man in his forties or fifties with acute or convalescent COVID-19. Both conserved end residues are trimmed from each CDR3. Each record gives: V gene, J gene, CDR3 protein.

v_gene: TRBV11-2; j_gene: TRBJ2-5; CDR3aa: ASSFGTSGGQETQY
v_gene: TRBV11-2; j_gene: TRBJ2-3; CDR3aa: ASSLDLGLAGKKLTDTQY
v_gene: TRBV30; j_gene: TRBJ2-2; CDR3aa: AWSRGTTGELF
v_gene: TRBV30; j_gene: TRBJ1-6; CDR3aa: AWSGGTAYNSPLH
v_gene: TRBV3-1/TRBV3-2; j_gene: TRBJ1-1; CDR3aa: ASSQELTNTEAF
v_gene: TRBV27; j_gene: TRBJ2-1; CDR3aa: ASSPRPNRENEQF
v_gene: TRBV6-5; j_gene: TRBJ1-2; CDR3aa: ASHAGGANYGYT
v_gene: TRBV5-1; j_gene: TRBJ1-4; CDR3aa: ASSLQGSNEKLF
v_gene: TRBV7-8; j_gene: TRBJ1-5; CDR3aa: ASSSLGNQPQH
v_gene: TRBV4-1; j_gene: TRBJ2-1; CDR3aa: ASSQGGLYNEQF
v_gene: TRBV6-5; j_gene: TRBJ2-2; CDR3aa: ASSYSAGVPGELF
v_gene: TRBV5-8; j_gene: TRBJ2-1; CDR3aa: ASSLGFERTDRLHEQF
v_gene: TRBV28; j_gene: TRBJ2-1; CDR3aa: ASRSLGQGQF
v_gene: TRBV5-1; j_gene: TRBJ2-2; CDR3aa: ASSVYGTSTGELF
v_gene: TRBV5-4; j_gene: TRBJ1-3; CDR3aa: ASSANWVGVFSGNTIY
v_gene: TRBV4-1; j_gene: TRBJ1-2; CDR3aa: ASSLGVPRGFSSGYT
v_gene: TRBV19; j_gene: TRBJ2-2; CDR3aa: ASSILLGTGELF
v_gene: TRBV18; j_gene: TRBJ2-3; CDR3aa: ASSQGGTDTQY
v_gene: TRBV5-8; j_gene: TRBJ2-7; CDR3aa: ASNQDREYEQY
v_gene: TRBV9; j_gene: TRBJ2-7; CDR3aa: ASSVTGGPLYEQY
v_gene: TRBV7-2; j_gene: TRBJ1-2; CDR3aa: ASSLESTGSYGYT
v_gene: TRBV10-3; j_gene: TRBJ2-2; CDR3aa: AIRNDRALDTGELF
v_gene: TRBV11-3; j_gene: TRBJ2-5; CDR3aa: ASSLRAQSTQY
v_gene: TRBV4-1; j_gene: TRBJ2-7; CDR3aa: ASSQGPGVFYEQY
v_gene: TRBV7-6; j_gene: TRBJ1-5; CDR3aa: ASSLSPISRQGEDYSNQPQH
v_gene: TRBV7-9; j_gene: TRBJ1-4; CDR3aa: ASSFRASGEKLF
v_gene: TRBV11-1; j_gene: TRBJ1-1; CDR3aa: ASSLAGQGVMNTEAF
v_gene: TRBV7-2; j_gene: TRBJ1-2; CDR3aa: ASSLGTGAGYT
v_gene: TRBV6-2/TRBV6-3; j_gene: TRBJ2-1; CDR3aa: ASSYSKPGGYNEQF
v_gene: TRBV5-4; j_gene: TRBJ2-3; CDR3aa: ASSPEEWRNTDTQY
v_gene: TRBV10-3; j_gene: TRBJ2-3; CDR3aa: AIRPTGALDTQY
v_gene: TRBV7-3; j_gene: TRBJ1-3; CDR3aa: ASSLMWRPAGNTIY
v_gene: TRBV19; j_gene: TRBJ1-6; CDR3aa: ASSIGQGFSYSPLH
v_gene: TRBV4-1; j_gene: TRBJ2-1; CDR3aa: ASSQVFSTGQNEQF
v_gene: TRBV5-6; j_gene: TRBJ2-7; CDR3aa: ASSFDRGYEQY
v_gene: TRBV6-5; j_gene: TRBJ2-2; CDR3aa: ASRPRSGEAGELF
v_gene: TRBV18; j_gene: TRBJ1-1; CDR3aa: ASSTMDRDTEAF
v_gene: TRBV10-3; j_gene: TRBJ1-6; CDR3aa: AISESKQANYNSPLH
v_gene: TRBV3-1/TRBV3-2; j_gene: TRBJ2-1; CDR3aa: ASSQRPGQTNEQF
v_gene: TRBV15; j_gene: TRBJ2-6; CDR3aa: ATSRGGRGANVLT
v_gene: TRBV2; j_gene: TRBJ2-1; CDR3aa: ASSDAGRGQQF
v_gene: TRBV21-1; j_gene: TRBJ1-1; CDR3aa: ASSKVEGTEAF
v_gene: TRBV18; j_gene: TRBJ2-2; CDR3aa: ASSMLLARNTGELF
v_gene: TRBV2; j_gene: TRBJ2-7; CDR3aa: ASSSGTVNYEQY
v_gene: TRBV6-5; j_gene: TRBJ1-5; CDR3aa: ASSSSPNYQPQH
v_gene: TRBV9; j_gene: TRBJ1-1; CDR3aa: ASSGGYRGDTEAF
v_gene: TRBV23-1; j_gene: TRBJ1-2; CDR3aa: ASPDIQGVKRGNYGYT
v_gene: TRBV19; j_gene: TRBJ1-3; CDR3aa: ASTTGGSGNTIY
v_gene: TRBV12-5; j_gene: TRBJ2-1; CDR3aa: ASGKGQGYEQF
v_gene: TRBV6-5; j_gene: TRBJ2-1; CDR3aa: ASSYSSTGVQF